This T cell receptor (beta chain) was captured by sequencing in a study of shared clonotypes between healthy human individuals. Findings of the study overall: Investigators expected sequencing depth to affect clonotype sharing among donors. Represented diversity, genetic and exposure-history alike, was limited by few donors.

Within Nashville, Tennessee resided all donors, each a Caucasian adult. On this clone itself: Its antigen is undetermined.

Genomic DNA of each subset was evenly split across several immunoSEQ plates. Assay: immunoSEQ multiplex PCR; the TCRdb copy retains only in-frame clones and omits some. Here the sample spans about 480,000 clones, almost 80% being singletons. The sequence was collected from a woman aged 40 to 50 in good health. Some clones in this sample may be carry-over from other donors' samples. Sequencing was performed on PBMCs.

The CDR3 region is CASLAEGRETQYF. For the CDR3, the DNA is TGTGCCAGTCTCGCCGAGGGGCGAGAGACCCAGTACTTC. This sequence joins TRBV18 and TRBJ2-5; D might be TRBD1 or TRBD2, each matching 5 bases. Trimming took off 9 bases at V and 4 bases at J, with 15 bases between the two ends. The CDR3 contains 13 residues. Germline loops: CDR1 KGHSH, CDR2 LQKENI.